A single sample is the source of the 21 T cell receptor beta chains below, sequenced in a study of blood T cell repertoires in COVID-19. This table comes from immunoSEQ multiplex PCR, and its TCRdb copy is limited to in-frame clones, with some not included. Of 180,000 or so clones in the sample, under 85% are singletons; the top ten hold over 7.5%. The material sequenced was peripheral blood. The receptor source for this set is a woman older than 75 with acute or convalescent COVID-19.

V usage is TRBV28 and J usage is TRBJ2-7; TRBD1 matches 7 bases. After removal of 10 bases from V and 6 bases from J, the junction contained 9 bases not matched to a gene. The length of the CDR3 is 12 residues. Germline CDR1 and CDR2: MDHEN and SYDVKM. As DNA, the CDR3 is TGTGCCACCCGGACAGGATGGTCCGAGCAGTACTTC. Amino acid sequence: CATRTGWSEQYF.

The V call is TRBV18, the J call TRBJ1-1; possible D gene TRBD1, 6 bases. The V gene's germline CDR1 is KGHSH and CDR2 LQKENI. This CDR3 has 14 residues. Deletions cut 6 bases from V and 1 base from J, with 12 bases between. CDR3 bases: TGTGCCAGCTCCGAATCACAGGGGAACACTGAAGCTTTCTTT. Its protein is CASSESQGNTEAFF.

The rearrangement uses TRBV15 and TRBJ2-3; the D gene is possibly TRBD2 (7 bases). The ends were cut back, 0 bases at V and 1 base at J, with 11 bases in the middle. The CDR3 loop spans 16 amino acids. Germline V gives CDR1 LNHNV, CDR2 YYDKDF (reference sequence). This CDR3 reads CATSRDRGARTDTQYF. In DNA, the CDR3 is TGTGCCACCAGCAGAGATCGGGGGGCCCGCACAGATACGCAGTATTTT.

V and J are TRBV29-1 and TRBJ2-7; D remains ambiguous. Trimming shortened V by 6 bases and J by 1 base, and 10 bases separated the two germline ends. Germline V gives CDR1 SQVTM, CDR2 ANQGSEA. The CDR3 contains 12 residues. For the CDR3, the DNA is TGCAGCGTGGCACATAATTCCTACGAGCAGTACTTC. Amino acid sequence: CSVAHNSYEQYF.

The chain recombines TRBV19 with TRBJ2-1; 9 bases are a match to TRBD2. The CDR3 has 13 amino acids. J was trimmed by 6 bases and V by 10 bases; bases with no gene match: 7. Germline V gene sequence: CDR1 LNHDA, CDR2 SQIVND (reference sequence). Here the CDR3 DNA reads TGTGCCACTGGGACTAGCACTATCAATGAGCAGTTCTTC. This gives the protein CATGTSTINEQFF. The complete variable domain, with remaining parts taken from reference TRBV19 and TRBJ2-1, reads DGGITQSPKYLFRKEGQNVTLSCEQNLNHDAMYWYRQDPGQGLRLIYYSQIVNDFQKGDIAEGYSVSREKKESFPLTVTSAQKNPTAFYLCATGTSTINEQFFGPGTRLTVL.

The chain uses TRBV6-1 and TRBJ2-7; TRBD1 is a possible D gene (5 bases). Per germline, CDR1 MNHNS and CDR2 SASEGT. The CDR3 sequence is 14 residues long. Trimming cost V 3 bases and J 6 bases, with 15 bases left between them. The CDR3 coding sequence is TGTGCCAGCAGTGAGTCCCCAGGGTACGGCGAGCAGTACTTC. Protein product: CASSESPGYGEQYF.

The gene calls are TRBV19 and TRBJ1-1; possible D gene TRBD1, 6 bases. The CDR3 runs to 15 residues. V lost 6 bases to trimming and J lost 0 bases, with 14 bases between them. CDR1 is LNHDA, CDR2 SQIVND, per germline (reference sequence). The CDR3 DNA reads as TGTGCCAGTAGGGGTATGACAGGTCTGAACACTGAAGCTTTCTTT. This translates into CASRGMTGLNTEAFF.

The chain uses TRBV11-2 and TRBJ2-5; D may be TRBD1 (5 bases). Germline-derived CDR1 and CDR2 are SGHAT and FQNNGV. This CDR3 is built from 14 residues. Deletions cut 1 base from V and 5 bases from J, with 11 bases between. The CDR3 bases are TGTGCCAGCAGCTTAGGGTCCCCAGGGGAGACCCAGTACTTC. Translation gives CASSLGSPGETQYF.

The chain is built from TRBV5-1 and TRBJ2-5, with D uncertain. Germline CDR1 reads SGHRS; CDR2 reads YFSETQ. CDR3 length: 14 amino acids. Trimming shortened V by 1 base and J by 5 bases, and 12 bases separated the two germline ends. CDR3 sequence reads: CASSLFPAQETQYF. The CDR3 DNA sequence: TGCGCCAGCAGCTTGTTTCCCGCTCAGGAGACCCAGTACTTC.

The chain recombines TRBV18 with TRBJ2-2; tentatively, D is TRBD2 (5 bases). The CDR3 runs 14 residues. Per the germline V gene, CDR1 is KGHSH and CDR2 is LQKENI. Trimming took 4 bases from V and 5 from J, leaving 11 bases between them. In DNA form, the CDR3 reads TGTGCCAGCTCACGGGGAGCTGGGACCGGGGAGCTGTTTTTT. It translates to CASSRGAGTGELFF.

This clone was detected only once. The gene calls are TRBV5-8 and TRBJ1-1; no firm D call. V lost 0 bases, J lost 1 base, and 4 bases lay in between. Germline lookup yields CDR1 SGHTS and CDR2 YDEGEE. The CDR3 consists of 13 residues. In DNA form, the CDR3 reads TGTGCCAGCAGCTTGGTAGCGAACACTGAAGCTTTCTTT. This gives the protein CASSLVANTEAFF.

The gene calls are TRBV3-1 (or the pseudogene TRBV3-2) and TRBJ2-5; the D is unclear. The CDR3 is 13 residues long. V lost 0 bases, J lost 7 bases, and 9 bases lay in between. The germline gives CDR1 LGHDT, CDR2 YNNKEL (reference sequence). CDR3 bases: TGTGCCAGCAGCCAAGACAACCCGGGGACCCAGTACTTC. It is translated as CASSQDNPGTQYF.

The rearrangement uses TRBV6-2 or TRBV6-3 and TRBJ1-1; maybe TRBD1 (5 bases). The V gene lost 5 bases and the J gene lost 5 bases, with 15 bases spanning the gap. Per the germline V gene, CDR1 is MNHEY and CDR2 is SVGEGT. This CDR3 spans 14 amino acids. CDR3 loop: CASSTPQGRTEAFF. CDR3 sequence (DNA): TGTGCCAGCAGTACCCCTCAGGGCCGGACTGAAGCTTTCTTT.

V gene TRBV3-1 (or the pseudogene TRBV3-2) combines with J gene TRBJ1-2, with TRBD1 matching 9 bases. V lost 3 bases, J lost 1 base, and 3 bases stayed unmatched. Per germline, CDR1 LGHDT and CDR2 YNNKEL (reference sequence). The CDR3 is 15 residues long. The CDR3 DNA is TGTGCCAGCAGCCAGAGGGACAGGGTTAACTATGGCTACACCTTC. This translates into CASSQRDRVNYGYTF.

The chain employs TRBV5-1 and TRBJ2-2, with D unclear. The germline V and J ends were trimmed by 0 bases and 5 bases, with 5 bases remaining between them. Germline CDR1 is SGHRS and CDR2 is YFSETQ. The CDR3 has 13 amino acids. This CDR3 reads CASSLDQTGELFF. The CDR3, as DNA: TGCGCCAGCAGCTTGGATCAAACCGGGGAGCTGTTTTTT.

V is TRBV7-9 and J is TRBJ2-7, with D uncertain. V was pared by 6 bases and J by 0 bases, with 6 bases between. The CDR3 contains 12 residues. Germline values: CDR1 SEHNR, CDR2 FQNEAQ (reference sequence). CDR3 protein: CASRASSYEQYF. CDR3 nucleotides: TGTGCCAGCAGAGCTTCCTCCTACGAGCAGTACTTC.

J is TRBJ1-5 and V is TRBV19, with D possibly matching TRBD1 (5 bases). Trimming pared 2 bases from V and 5 bases from J, leaving 10 bases between. From germline, CDR1 is LNHDA and CDR2 SQIVND (reference sequence). The length of the CDR3 is 14 residues. As DNA, the CDR3 is TGTGCCAGTAGTATAAATGGGGCTGATCAGCCCCAGCATTTT. This gives the protein CASSINGADQPQHF. Full variable domain (outside the CDR3, taken from reference TRBV19 and TRBJ1-5): DGGITQSPKYLFRKEGQNVTLSCEQNLNHDAMYWYRQDPGQGLRLIYYSQIVNDFQKGDIAEGYSVSREKKESFPLTVTSAQKNPTAFYLCASSINGADQPQHFGDGTRLSIL.

The chain has TRBV9 and TRBJ2-1; TRBD2 agrees at 13 bases. J gave up 6 bases and V 3 bases, and 3 bases lay outside the gene matches. Per germline, CDR1 SGDLS and CDR2 YYNGEE. This CDR3 is built from 15 residues. The DNA for the CDR3 is TGTGCCAGCAGCGCACGACTAGCGGGGGGCAATGAGCAGTTCTTC. Amino acid sequence: CASSARLAGGNEQFF.

The genes are TRBV28 and TRBJ1-6; possibly TRBD1 for D (6 bases). The germline V gene has CDR1 MDHEN and CDR2 SYDVKM. Deletions cut 8 bases from V and 14 bases from J, with 16 bases between. CDR3 length: 12 residues. As DNA, the CDR3 is TGTGCCAGCGGGACACCGACTGATTCCCTCCACTTT. Protein product: CASGTPTDSLHF.

This clone showed up many times. The chain has TRBV7-3 and TRBJ1-2; no firm D call. CDR1 and CDR2 (germline): SGHTA, FQGTGA. The CDR3 covers 14 residues. Trimming took 2 bases from V and 4 from J, leaving 11 bases between them. CDR3: CASSLEGYGYGYTF. The CDR3 DNA reads TGTGCCAGCAGCTTAGAGGGTTATGGCTATGGCTACACCTTC. Based on the CDR3 plus reference TRBV7-3 and TRBJ1-2, the full variable domain is GAGVSQTPSNKVTEKGKYVELRCDPISGHTALYWYRQSLGQGPEFLIYFQGTGAADDSGLPNDRFFAVRPEGSVSTLKIQRTERGDSAVYLCASSLEGYGYGYTFGSGTRLTVV.

The chain is built from TRBV3-1 (or the pseudogene TRBV3-2) and TRBJ1-1, with 8 bases fitting TRBD1. Trimming cost V 6 bases and J 1 base; bases outside gene matches: 7. Germline CDR1 is LGHDT and CDR2 is YNNKEL (reference sequence). CDR3 length: 15 residues. The CDR3 region has the DNA TGTGCCAGCAGACCGACAGGGGCAAAGAACACTGAAGCTTTCTTT. Translated: CASRPTGAKNTEAFF.